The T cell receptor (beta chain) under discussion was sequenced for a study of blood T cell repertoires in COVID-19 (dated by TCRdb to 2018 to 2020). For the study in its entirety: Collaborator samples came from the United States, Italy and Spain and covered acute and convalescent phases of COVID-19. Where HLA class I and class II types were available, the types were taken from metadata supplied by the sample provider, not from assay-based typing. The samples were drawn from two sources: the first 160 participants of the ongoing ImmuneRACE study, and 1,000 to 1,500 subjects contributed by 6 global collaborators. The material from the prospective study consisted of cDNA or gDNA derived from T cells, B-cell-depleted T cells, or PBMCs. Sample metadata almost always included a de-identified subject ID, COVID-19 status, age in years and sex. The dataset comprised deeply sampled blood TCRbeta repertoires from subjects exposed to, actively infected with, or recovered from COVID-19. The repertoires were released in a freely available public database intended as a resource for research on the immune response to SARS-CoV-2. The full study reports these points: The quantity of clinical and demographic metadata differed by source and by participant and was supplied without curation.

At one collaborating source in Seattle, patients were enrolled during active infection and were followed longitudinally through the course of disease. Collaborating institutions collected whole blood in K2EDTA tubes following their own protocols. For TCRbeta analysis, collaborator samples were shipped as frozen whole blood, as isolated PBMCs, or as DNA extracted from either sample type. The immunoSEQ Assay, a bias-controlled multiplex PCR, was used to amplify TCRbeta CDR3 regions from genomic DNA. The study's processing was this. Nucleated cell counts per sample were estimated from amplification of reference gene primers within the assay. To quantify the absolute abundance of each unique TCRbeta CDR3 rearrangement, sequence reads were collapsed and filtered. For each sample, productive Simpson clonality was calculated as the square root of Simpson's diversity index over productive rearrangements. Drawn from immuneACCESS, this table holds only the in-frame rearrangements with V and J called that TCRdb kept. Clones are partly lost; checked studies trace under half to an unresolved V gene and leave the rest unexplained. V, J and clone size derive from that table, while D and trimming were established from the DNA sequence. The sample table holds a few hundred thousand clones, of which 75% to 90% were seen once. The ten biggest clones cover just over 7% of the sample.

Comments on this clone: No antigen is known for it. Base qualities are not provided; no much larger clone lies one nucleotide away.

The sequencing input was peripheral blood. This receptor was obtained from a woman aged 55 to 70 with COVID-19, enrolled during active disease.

The nucleotide sequence is given as TGTGCCAGCAGCCTTGGTGAGGGATTGGAAGCTTTCTTT. Its amino acids are CASSLGEGLEAFF. In this chain, TRBV12-3 or TRBV12-4 is recombined with TRBJ1-1, with the D gene too uncertain to name. The trim is 6 bases for V and 8 bases for J, with a gap of 16 bases between the germline ends. CDR3 length: 13 amino acids, cysteine to phenylalanine. This entry keeps only the CDR3 DNA: 39 bases, framed from base 1.